These 7 T cell receptor beta chains originate from one sample sequenced in a study of T cell repertoires in cytomegalovirus infection. TCRdb re-called the reads through MiXCR, storing one row per CDR3 protein. Counted here are some 300,000 distinct CDR3 sequences, around 9.1% occurring once; the ten biggest clones make up approximately 2.4%. Sequencing was carried out using PBMCs. Receptor source: a human donor in good health (CMV status not recorded). Some clones in this sample may be carry-over from other donors' samples.

This clonotype appeared many times. The chain links TRBV7-2 to TRBJ2-5; 9 bases align to TRBD1. The CDR3 is 16 residues long. Germline V CDR1 and CDR2: SGHTA, FQGNSA. Trimming removed 5 bases from V and 5 bases from J; junction bases left unmatched: 12. DNA for the CDR3: TGTGCCAGCAGCCCCCGACAGGGGGTAGTTGGGGAGACCCAGTACTTC. It encodes CASSPRQGVVGETQYF.

This clonotype has ten or more counts. The genes are TRBV2 and TRBJ2-7; no clear D gene. The germline gives CDR1 SNHLY, CDR2 FYNNEI. The CDR3 sequence is 13 residues long. The germline V and J ends were trimmed by 5 bases and 4 bases, with 12 bases remaining between them. The CDR3, as DNA: TGTGCCAGCAGTCCCCGGCCCCGATACGAGCAGTACTTC. This gives the protein CASSPRPRYEQYF.

This clonotype was counted at least ten times. The chain is built from TRBV7-2 and TRBJ2-1; 8 nucleotides line up with TRBD2. With 3 bases clipped from V and 6 bases from J, the junction kept 7 bases outside the gene matches. This CDR3 has 15 residues. The germline CDR1 and CDR2 sequences are SGHTA and FQGNSA. The DNA of the CDR3 is TGTGCCAGCAGCTTGCAGCGGGGGTCCCCCAATGAGCAGTTCTTC. This gives the protein CASSLQRGSPNEQFF.

This clonotype was seen repeatedly, ten times or more. The chain uses TRBV28 and TRBJ1-5; weak D call: TRBD1 (6 bases). Germline-derived CDR1 and CDR2 are MDHEN and SYDVKM. The V end was cut by 2 bases, the J end by 7 bases, with 12 bases between. The CDR3 sequence is 14 residues long. CDR3 DNA sequence: TGTGCCAGCAGTTTAGGGGGCGCGGGCCAGCCCCAGCATTTT. Amino acids: CASSLGGAGQPQHF.

V gene TRBV6-2 or TRBV6-3 combines with J gene TRBJ2-1; no definite D call. Trimming shortened V by 0 bases and J by 6 bases, and 15 bases separated the two germline ends. Germline V gene data show CDR1 as MNHEY and CDR2 as SVGEGT. The CDR3 spans 16 residues. CDR3 sequence: CASSYSPSSRANEQFF. The CDR3 DNA is TGTGCCAGCAGTTACTCGCCAAGCAGTAGGGCCAATGAGCAGTTCTTC.

The sample holds many counts of this clonotype. This rearrangement joins TRBV7-2 to TRBJ1-2; D may be TRBD1 (6 bases). Trimming took 1 base from V and 8 from J, leaving 11 bases between them. This CDR3 comprises 13 residues. Germline V lookup: CDR1 SGHTA, CDR2 FQGNSA. The CDR3 DNA follows: TGTGCCAGCAGCTTAGAACAGGGACTCGGCTACACCTTC. Amino acid sequence: CASSLEQGLGYTF.

This clonotype was recorded at least ten times. The chain joins TRBV20-1 to TRBJ1-1; D is unclear. V was pared by 7 bases and J by 6 bases, with 15 bases between. This CDR3 is 12 amino acids long. Germline values: CDR1 DFQATT, CDR2 SNEGSKA (reference sequence). CDR3 coding DNA: TGCAGTGGTGGCAGAACGGGCGCTGAAGCTTTCTTT. Amino acids: CSGGRTGAEAFF.